This paragraph reports one T cell receptor beta chain. The antigen is undetermined. The sample is drawn from a study of T cell responses to AZD1222 COVID-19 vaccine. Whole-study results and caveats: The breadth and depth of Spike-specific TCRs increased once two AZD1222 doses had been given. The donors showed a predominance of white British ancestry and of females, with possible underestimation of clonal diversity. CD4 TCRs linked to vaccination spanned spike, dominating at 160-218 and 743-854. Repertoire sampling occurred only after the peak T cell response.

The CDR3 contains 15 residues. Germline V CDR1 and CDR2: ENHRY, SYGVKD. Trimming removed 6 bases at V and 5 bases at J, with 19 bases between. The repertoire was sequenced with immunoSEQ multiplex PCR; TCRdb's copy has only in-frame clones and lacks some. The sample yields some 100,000 clones, about 88% seen once. This rearrangement joins TRBV10-3 to TRBJ2-5; weak D call: TRBD1 (6 bases). The TCR sequence derives from an adult in good health. This specimen was peripheral blood, taken on day 0 of AZD1222 vaccination. In DNA form, the CDR3 reads TGTGCCATCAGGACAGGCGGCAGGCTGGGGGAGACCCAGTACTTC. Translated, it gives CAIRTGGRLGETQYF.